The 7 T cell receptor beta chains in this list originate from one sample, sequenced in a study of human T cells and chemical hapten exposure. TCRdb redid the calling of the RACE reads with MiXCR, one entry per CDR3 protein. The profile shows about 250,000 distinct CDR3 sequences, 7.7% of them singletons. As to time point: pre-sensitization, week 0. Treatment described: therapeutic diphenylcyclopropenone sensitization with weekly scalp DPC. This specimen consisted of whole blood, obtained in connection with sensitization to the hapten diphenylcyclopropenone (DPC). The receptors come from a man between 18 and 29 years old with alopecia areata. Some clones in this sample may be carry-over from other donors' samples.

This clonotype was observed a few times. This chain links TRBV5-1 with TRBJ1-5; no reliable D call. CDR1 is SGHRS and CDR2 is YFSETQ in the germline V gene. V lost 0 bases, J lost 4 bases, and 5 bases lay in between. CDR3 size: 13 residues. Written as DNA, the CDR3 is TGCGCCAGCAGCTTGGGCGTTAATCAGCCCCAGCATTTT. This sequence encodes CASSLGVNQPQHF.

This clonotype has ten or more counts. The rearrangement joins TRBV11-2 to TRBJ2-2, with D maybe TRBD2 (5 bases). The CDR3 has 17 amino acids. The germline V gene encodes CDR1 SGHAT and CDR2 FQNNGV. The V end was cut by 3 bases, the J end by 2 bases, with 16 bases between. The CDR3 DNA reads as TGTGCCAGCAGCTTCCCCTTGGGAGCGGCTAACACCGGGGAGCTGTTTTTT. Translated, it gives CASSFPLGAANTGELFF.

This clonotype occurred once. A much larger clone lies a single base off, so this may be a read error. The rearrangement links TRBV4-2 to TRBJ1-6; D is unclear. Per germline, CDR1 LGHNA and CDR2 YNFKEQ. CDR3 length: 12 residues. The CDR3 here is CVSSQDLSPLHF. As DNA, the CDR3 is TGTGTCAGCAGCCAAGATCTTTCACCCCTCCACTTT.

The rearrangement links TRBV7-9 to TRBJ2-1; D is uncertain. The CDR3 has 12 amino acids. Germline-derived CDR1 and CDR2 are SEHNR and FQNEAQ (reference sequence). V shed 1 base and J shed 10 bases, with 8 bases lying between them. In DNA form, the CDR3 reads TGTGCCAGCAGCTTAGGGTTGAAGGAGCAGTTCTTC. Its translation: CASSLGLKEQFF.

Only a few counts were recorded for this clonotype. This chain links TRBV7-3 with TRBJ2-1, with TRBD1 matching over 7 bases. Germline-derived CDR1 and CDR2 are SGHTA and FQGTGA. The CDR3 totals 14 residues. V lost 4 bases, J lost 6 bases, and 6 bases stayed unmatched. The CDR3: CASSSTGTANEQFF. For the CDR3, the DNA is TGTGCCAGCAGCTCAACAGGGACAGCCAATGAGCAGTTCTTC.

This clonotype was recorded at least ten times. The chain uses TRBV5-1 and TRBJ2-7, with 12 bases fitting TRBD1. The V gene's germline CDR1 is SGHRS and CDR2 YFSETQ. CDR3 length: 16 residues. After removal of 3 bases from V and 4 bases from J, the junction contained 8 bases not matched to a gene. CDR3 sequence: CASSSLRDRGLYEQYF. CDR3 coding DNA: TGCGCCAGCAGCTCCCTCCGGGACAGGGGGCTGTACGAGCAGTACTTC.

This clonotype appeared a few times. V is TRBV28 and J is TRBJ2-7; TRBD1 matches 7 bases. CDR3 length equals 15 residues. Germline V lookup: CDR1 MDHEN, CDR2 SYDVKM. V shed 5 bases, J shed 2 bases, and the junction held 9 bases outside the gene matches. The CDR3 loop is CASSPQDRRAYEQYF. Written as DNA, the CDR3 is TGTGCCAGCAGTCCTCAGGACAGGAGAGCCTACGAGCAGTACTTC.